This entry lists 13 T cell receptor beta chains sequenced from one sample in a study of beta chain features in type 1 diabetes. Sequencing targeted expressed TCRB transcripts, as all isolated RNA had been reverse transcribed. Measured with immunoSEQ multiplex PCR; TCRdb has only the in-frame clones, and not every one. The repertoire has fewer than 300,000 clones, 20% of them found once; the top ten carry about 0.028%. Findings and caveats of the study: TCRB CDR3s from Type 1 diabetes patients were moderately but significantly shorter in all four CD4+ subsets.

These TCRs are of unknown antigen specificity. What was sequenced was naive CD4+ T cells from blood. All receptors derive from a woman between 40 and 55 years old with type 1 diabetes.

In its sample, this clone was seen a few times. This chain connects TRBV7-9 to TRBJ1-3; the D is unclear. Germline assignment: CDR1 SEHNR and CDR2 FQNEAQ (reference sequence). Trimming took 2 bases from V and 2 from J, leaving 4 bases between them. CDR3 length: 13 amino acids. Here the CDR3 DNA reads TGTGCCAGCAGCTTACAGGCTGGAAACACCATATATTTT. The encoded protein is CASSLQAGNTIYF.

CDR3 nucleotide sequence: TGTGCCAGCAGTTTACTGGGACAGAACACCGGGGAGCTGTTTTTT. It is translated as CASSLLGQNTGELFF. This chain links TRBV27 with TRBJ2-2; maybe TRBD1 (6 bases). The V end lost 2 bases, the J end lost 1 base, and 8 bases lay between the germline ends. The CDR3 totals 15 residues. Germline CDR1 reads MNHEY; CDR2 reads SMNVEV (reference sequence).

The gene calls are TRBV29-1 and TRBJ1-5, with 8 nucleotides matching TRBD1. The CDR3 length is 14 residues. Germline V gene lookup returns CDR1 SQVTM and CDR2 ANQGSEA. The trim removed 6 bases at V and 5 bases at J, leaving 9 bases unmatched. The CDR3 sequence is CSVGVGTGDQPQHF. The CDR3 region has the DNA TGCAGCGTCGGGGTAGGGACAGGAGATCAGCCCCAGCATTTT.

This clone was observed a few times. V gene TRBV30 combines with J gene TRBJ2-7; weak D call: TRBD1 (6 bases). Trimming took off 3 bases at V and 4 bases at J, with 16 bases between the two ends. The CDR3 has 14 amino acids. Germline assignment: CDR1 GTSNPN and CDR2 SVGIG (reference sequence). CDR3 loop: CAWSPTRGSYEQYF. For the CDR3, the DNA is TGTGCCTGGAGCCCCACCAGGGGTTCTTACGAGCAGTACTTC.

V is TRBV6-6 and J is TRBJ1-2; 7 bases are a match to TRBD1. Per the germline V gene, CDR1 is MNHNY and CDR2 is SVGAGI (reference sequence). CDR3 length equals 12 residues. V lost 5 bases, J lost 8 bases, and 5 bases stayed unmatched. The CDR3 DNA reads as TGTGCCAGCAGTACGGGACAGTTCGGCTACACCTTC. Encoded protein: CASSTGQFGYTF.

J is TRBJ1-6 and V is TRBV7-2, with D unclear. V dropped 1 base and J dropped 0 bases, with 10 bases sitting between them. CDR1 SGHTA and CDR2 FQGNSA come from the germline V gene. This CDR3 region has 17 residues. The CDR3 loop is CASSLERSSSYNSPLHF. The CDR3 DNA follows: TGTGCCAGCAGCTTAGAGAGGTCTAGCTCCTATAATTCACCCCTCCACTTT.

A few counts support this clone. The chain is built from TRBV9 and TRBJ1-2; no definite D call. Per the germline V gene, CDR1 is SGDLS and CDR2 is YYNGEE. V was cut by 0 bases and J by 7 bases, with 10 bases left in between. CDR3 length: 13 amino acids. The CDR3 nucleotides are TGTGCCAGCAGCGTAGGGGAGGGTGCTGGCTACACCTTC. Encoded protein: CASSVGEGAGYTF.

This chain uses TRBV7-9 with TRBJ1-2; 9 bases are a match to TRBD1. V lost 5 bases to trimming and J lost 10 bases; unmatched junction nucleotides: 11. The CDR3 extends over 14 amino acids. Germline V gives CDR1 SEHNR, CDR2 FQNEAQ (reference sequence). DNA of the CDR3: TGTGCCAGCAGCCCCACCGGGACAGGGCTTGTCTACACCTTC. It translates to CASSPTGTGLVYTF. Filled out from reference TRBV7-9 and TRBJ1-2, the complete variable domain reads DTGVSQNPRHKITKRGQNVTFRCDPISEHNRLYWYRQTLGQGPEFLTYFQNEAQLEKSRLLSDRFSAERPKGSFSTLEIQRTEQGDSAMYLCASSPTGTGLVYTFGSGTRLTVV.

DNA for the CDR3: TGTGCCAGCAGTCACCAGGGGAACCAAGAGACCCAGTACTTC. Amino acids: CASSHQGNQETQYF. The chain recombines TRBV27 with TRBJ2-5; possible D gene TRBD1, 6 bases. Germline lookup yields CDR1 MNHEY and CDR2 SMNVEV (reference sequence). The CDR3 contains 14 residues. V was pared by 5 bases and J by 0 bases, with 10 bases between.

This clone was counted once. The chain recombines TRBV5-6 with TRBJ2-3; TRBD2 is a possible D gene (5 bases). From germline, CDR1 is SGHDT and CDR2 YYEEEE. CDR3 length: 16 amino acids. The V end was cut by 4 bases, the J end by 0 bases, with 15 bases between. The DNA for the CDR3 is TGTGCCAGCAGCCAACTAGTTAGCGCTAGCACAGATACGCAGTATTTT. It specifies CASSQLVSASTDTQYF.

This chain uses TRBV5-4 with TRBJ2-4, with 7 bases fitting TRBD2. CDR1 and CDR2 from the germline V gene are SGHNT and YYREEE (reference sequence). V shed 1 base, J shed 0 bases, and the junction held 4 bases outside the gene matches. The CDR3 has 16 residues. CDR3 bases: TGTGCCAGCAGCTTGAGTGGCGGGGGAGCCAAAAACATTCAGTACTTC. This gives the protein CASSLSGGGAKNIQYF.

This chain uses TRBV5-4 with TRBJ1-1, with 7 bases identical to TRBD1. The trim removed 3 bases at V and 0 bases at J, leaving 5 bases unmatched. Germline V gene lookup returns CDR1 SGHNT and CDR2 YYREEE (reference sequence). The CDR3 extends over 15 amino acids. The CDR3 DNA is TGTGCCAGCAGCTCCCCGGGACAGCTGAACACTGAAGCTTTCTTT. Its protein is CASSSPGQLNTEAFF.

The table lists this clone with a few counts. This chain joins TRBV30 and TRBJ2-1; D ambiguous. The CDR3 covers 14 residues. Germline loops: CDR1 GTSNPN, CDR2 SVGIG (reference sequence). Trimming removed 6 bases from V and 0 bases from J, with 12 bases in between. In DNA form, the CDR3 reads TGTGCCTGCACGTTTTTCAGCTCCTACAATGAGCAGTTCTTC. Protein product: CACTFFSSYNEQFF.